A selection of T cell receptor beta chains follows, all from one sample in a study of shared T cell receptors in the human thymus. The protocol was immunoSEQ multiplex PCR, while the TCRdb copy is restricted to in-frame clones and leaves out a portion. This sample has 500,000 to 550,000 clones; around 78% occur once, and the top ten carry more than 0.01%. This sample was shared with a second study, whose subject was human thymus T cells.

The material sequenced was thymocytes. Receptor source: a boy in the first two years of life with a congenital heart defect. The CDR3 runs from the conserved cysteine through the conserved F or W. The D gene is left open where the match is weak. Clone size is not always given. Where it is, it says once, few, many or a class for expanded clones.

TRBJ2-3 | - | - | TRBV15 | TGTGCCACCAGCAGAGAGGGCAGGGTCTCCACAGATACGCAGTATTTT | CATSREGRVSTDTQYF
TRBJ1-5 | - | TRBD1 | TRBV6-1 | TGTGCCAGCAGTGCCGGGACAGCCCCCAATCAGCCCCAGCATTTT | CASSAGTAPNQPQHF
TRBJ2-7 | few | TRBD2 | TRBV11-3 | TGTGCCAGCAGCGTCGGACTAGCGGGCTCCTACGAGCAGTACTTC | CASSVGLAGSYEQYF
TRBJ2-7 | few | TRBD2 | TRBV5-4 | TGTGCCAGCAGCTTGGCTCGACTAGCGGGACTTGGCGAGCAGTACTTC | CASSLARLAGLGEQYF
TRBJ2-7 | - | TRBD1 | TRBV10-1 | TGCGCCAGCAGATCCGGGACAGGGGCTAATGAGCAGTACTTC | CASRSGTGANEQYF
TRBJ2-2 | - | - | TRBV11-2 | TGTGCCAGCAGCTTGGACCGACCGGGACTCATCTACAGCGGGGAGCTGTTTTTT | CASSLDRPGLIYSGELFF
TRBJ2-7 | - | TRBD1 | TRBV27 | TGTGCCAGCAGTGAGGAGACAGGGACAACCTGCGAGCAGTACTTC | CASSEETGTTCEQYF
TRBJ1-2 | few | TRBD1 | TRBV4-3 | TGCGCCAGCAGCCAAGGGGGCAGGGGGCGGGGGAACTATGGCTACACCTTC | CASSQGGRGRGNYGYTF
TRBJ2-7 | - | - | TRBV29-1 | TGCAGCGTCGAACGCAGGGGCTACGAGCAGTACTTC | CSVERRGYEQYF
TRBJ2-5 | - | - | TRBV29-1 | TGCAGCGTCCCCTGGGGAGAAGAGACCCAGTACTTC | CSVPWGEETQYF
TRBJ1-2 | - | TRBD1 | TRBV5-1 | TGCGCCAGCAGCCCCCTGGGACAGGGGCACTATGGCTACACCTTC | CASSPLGQGHYGYTF
TRBJ2-7 | few | - | TRBV7-9 | TGTGCCAGCAGCTACAAATACGAGCAGTACTTC | CASSYKYEQYF
TRBJ2-1 | few | - | TRBV27 | TGTGCCAGCAGTTTAGGTGGGTTTAGGAGCGGGTCCTACAATGAGCAGTTCTTC | CASSLGGFRSGSYNEQFF
TRBJ2-1 | - | TRBD2 | TRBV4-1 | TGCGCCAGCAGCCAAGAGGAGGAGCGGGAGGGCCGATGGGTATACAATGAGCAGTTCTTC | CASSQEEEREGRWVYNEQFF
TRBJ2-7 | - | - | TRBV2 | TGTGCCAGCAGTATAATAGCGGAATACTACGAGCAGTACTTC | CASSIIAEYYEQYF
TRBJ2-3 | - | TRBD2 | TRBV28 | TGTGCCAGCAGTCTGGCGGCGGGAGGAGGAGAAGATACGCAGTATTTT | CASSLAAGGGEDTQYF
TRBJ2-5 | - | - | TRBV7-9 | TGTGCCAGCAGCTCGAGGGAGACCCAGTACTTC | CASSSRETQYF
TRBJ1-5 | - | - | TRBV6-1 | TGTGCCAGCAGTGAAGGGGGCAGGGATGCGTTTCAGCCCCAGCATTTT | CASSEGGRDAFQPQHF
TRBJ2-5 | - | TRBD1 | TRBV4-3 | TGCGCCAGCAGCCCCCGGGACAGGGGGTTAATAAACCAAGAGACCCAGTACTTC | CASSPRDRGLINQETQYF
TRBJ1-5 | - | - | TRBV4-1 | TGCGCCAGCAGCCAAGACTCCTACGGACAACAGCCCCAGCATTTT | CASSQDSYGQQPQHF
TRBJ1-2 | - | - | TRBV9 | TGTGCCAGCGTGGCAGGGAAGGGCTATGGCTACACCTTC | CASVAGKGYGYTF
TRBJ1-2 | - | - | TRBV15 | TGTGCCACCAGCAGAGAAGACAGGAGTAACTATGGCTACACCTTC | CATSREDRSNYGYTF
TRBJ2-3 | - | TRBD2 | TRBV11-3 | TGTGCCAGCAGCTTAAGCACTAGCGGAACCTCTAGCACAGATACGCAGTATTTT | CASSLSTSGTSSTDTQYF
TRBJ2-2 | - | TRBD2 | TRBV4-2 | TGTGCCAGCAGCCAAGTGGGCGGGAGGGCGAACACCGGGGAGCTGTTTTTT | CASSQVGGRANTGELFF
TRBJ2-3 | - | - | TRBV7-9 | TGTGCCAGCAGCTTTGCACCCGGGACAAGCGCAGATACGCAGTATTTT | CASSFAPGTSADTQYF
TRBJ2-1 | - | TRBD2 | TRBV27 | TGTGCCAGCAGTTTAACCCCATTGGGTAGCGGGAGTAATGAGCAGTTCTTC | CASSLTPLGSGSNEQFF
TRBJ2-1 | once | TRBD2 | TRBV9 | TGTGCCAGCAGCGTAGACCGGATTGGGCGGGAGACCCACAATGAGCAGTTCTTC | CASSVDRIGRETHNEQFF